A single sample is the source of the 17 T cell receptor beta chains below, sequenced in a study of a mutant IDH1 vaccine in newly diagnosed glioma. Time point described: week 35, safety follow-up. Vaccinated patients received 300 ug of mutant IDH1 20-mer peptide per dose, with topical imiquimod. Sequenced by immunoSEQ multiplex PCR; TCRdb stores in-frame clones only, minus some. The sample holds about 27,000 clones, approximately 87% seen once. Their cognate antigens are unknown. The sequences come from PBMCs, collected from a glioma patient whose treatment included an IDH1 peptide vaccine. These receptors were collected from a man aged 25 to 40 with glioma.

The rearrangement uses TRBV29-1 and TRBJ1-1; the D gene is possibly TRBD1 (6 bases). This CDR3 has 18 residues. The germline CDR1 and CDR2 sequences are SQVTM and ANQGSEA. V was trimmed by 7 bases and J by 0 bases, leaving 27 bases between them. The CDR3: CSADSGQSGKTLNTEAFF. Written as DNA, the CDR3 is TGCAGCGCTGATTCCGGACAGTCCGGTAAAACTTTGAACACTGAAGCTTTCTTT.

V gene TRBV2 combines with J gene TRBJ1-1, with D unclear. The V gene lost 5 bases and the J gene lost 5 bases, with 15 bases spanning the gap. Germline lookup yields CDR1 SNHLY and CDR2 FYNNEI. The CDR3 has 14 amino acids. In nucleotides, the CDR3 is TGTGCCAGCAGTATCGTCGAAGGGAGGACTGAAGCTTTCTTT. Translating it yields CASSIVEGRTEAFF. Complete variable domain (other parts from reference TRBV2 and TRBJ1-1): EPEVTQTPSHQVTQMGQEVILRCVPISNHLYFYWYRQILGQKVEFLVSFYNNEISEKSEIFDDQFSVERPDGSNFTLKIRSTKLEDSAMYFCASSIVEGRTEAFFGQGTRLTVV.

V usage is TRBV7-8 and J usage is TRBJ1-2; no clear D gene. The germline V gene has CDR1 SGHVS and CDR2 FQNEAQ. V lost 4 bases and J lost 4, with 16 bases in between. The CDR3 is 15 amino acids. The chain's CDR3 is CASSSPQERGYGYTF. The CDR3 nucleotides read TGTGCCAGCAGCTCGCCTCAGGAACGAGGCTATGGCTACACCTTC.

Only a few counts were recorded for this clone. The chain has TRBV2 and TRBJ1-1, with a tentative D call TRBD1 (5 bases). Germline lookup yields CDR1 SNHLY and CDR2 FYNNEI. The CDR3 contains 15 residues. V was shortened by 3 bases and J by 0 bases, with 11 bases between the two germline ends. The CDR3 is CASSERLGVNTEAFF. The CDR3 coding sequence is TGTGCCAGCAGTGAGAGGTTGGGGGTGAACACTGAAGCTTTCTTT.

V usage is TRBV5-1 and J usage is TRBJ1-3; D is possibly TRBD1 (5 bases). V dropped 1 base and J dropped 1 base, with 18 bases sitting between them. The CDR3 has 18 residues. Per the germline V gene, CDR1 is SGHRS and CDR2 is YFSETQ. The CDR3 bases are TGCGCCAGCAGCTTGCATGGTTTCATGGGGGAGTCTGGAAACACCATATATTTT. This sequence encodes CASSLHGFMGESGNTIYF.

A few counts support this clone. The rearrangement uses TRBV5-1 and TRBJ2-5, with D possibly matching TRBD2 (6 bases). CDR1 and CDR2 (germline): SGHRS, YFSETQ. This CDR3 has 16 amino acids. Trimming removed 1 base at V and 1 base at J, with 14 bases between. CDR3 amino acids: CASSLWSGLSQETQYF. The CDR3 coding sequence is TGCGCCAGCAGCTTGTGGTCGGGACTCTCCCAAGAGACCCAGTACTTC.

This clone appeared a single time. The rearrangement links TRBV7-2 to TRBJ2-1, with D hard to call. The CDR3 is made up of 13 amino acids. CDR1 and CDR2 from the germline V gene are SGHTA and FQGNSA. V gave up 5 bases and J gave up 6 bases, with 11 bases separating them. The CDR3 DNA reads as TGTGCCAGCAGCCCTCGTGTAAGCAATGAGCAGTTCTTC. Encoded protein: CASSPRVSNEQFF.

This sequence joins TRBV12-5 and TRBJ2-1; 7 positions match TRBD2. Trimming removed 0 bases from V and 10 bases from J; junction bases left unmatched: 9. Germline V lookup: CDR1 LGHNT, CDR2 FRNRAP. The CDR3 length is 15 residues. The CDR3 loop reads CASGLVPGLMGEQFF. Written as DNA, the CDR3 is TGTGCTAGTGGTTTGGTACCGGGACTAATGGGAGAGCAGTTCTTC.

The chain joins TRBV5-1 to TRBJ2-7; D not resolved. The ends were cut back, 0 bases at V and 3 bases at J, with 19 bases in the middle. Per germline, CDR1 SGHRS and CDR2 YFSETQ. The CDR3 contains 17 residues. CDR3 nucleotides: TGCGCCAGCAGCTTGGTCACCGAGCCGAGACATTACTACGAGCAGTACTTC. It translates to CASSLVTEPRHYYEQYF.

This rearrangement joins TRBV15 to TRBJ2-7; 8 bases agree with TRBD2. The junction had 4 bases not matched to a gene; V was cut back by 0 bases and J by 3 bases. CDR1 is LNHNV, CDR2 YYDKDF, per germline (reference sequence). The CDR3 runs to 15 residues. The CDR3 DNA reads as TGTGCCACCAGCAGAGATTACAGCGGGAGCTACGAGCAGTACTTC. As protein: CATSRDYSGSYEQYF.

The chain joins TRBV6-1 to TRBJ1-5, with 8 bases identical to TRBD1. Germline V gives CDR1 MNHNS, CDR2 SASEGT. This CDR3 spans 15 amino acids. Trimming removed 3 bases from V and 0 bases from J; junction bases left unmatched: 1. The CDR3 protein is CASSDRGPSNQPQHF. As DNA, the CDR3 is TGTGCCAGCAGTGACAGGGGGCCTAGCAATCAGCCCCAGCATTTT.

The chain links TRBV10-2 to TRBJ2-7; 7 bases fit TRBD2. Losses at the gene ends were 5 bases for V and 6 bases for J; bases not matched to a gene: 4. This CDR3 contains 12 residues. Germline CDR1 reads WSHSY; CDR2 reads SAAADI. CDR3 amino acids: CASSLTSTEQYF. The CDR3 DNA reads as TGCGCCAGCAGTCTGACTAGCACCGAGCAGTACTTC.

The chain recombines TRBV7-9 with TRBJ2-1, with 13 bases matching TRBD2. CDR1 is SEHNR, CDR2 FQNEAQ, per germline (reference sequence). CDR3 length: 15 amino acids. J was trimmed by 7 bases and V by 5 bases; bases with no gene match: 5. The CDR3: CASSELAGGSNEQFF. As DNA, the CDR3 is TGTGCCAGCAGCGAACTAGCGGGGGGGTCAAATGAGCAGTTCTTC.

The CDR3 sequence is CSVEGSDGEKLFF. The DNA of the CDR3 is TGCAGCGTTGAGGGATCGGACGGGGAAAAACTGTTTTTT. The rearrangement links TRBV29-1 to TRBJ1-4; D unresolved. Per germline, CDR1 SQVTM and CDR2 ANQGSEA. V lost 3 bases and J 8 bases, leaving 13 bases between the germline ends. The CDR3 contains 13 residues.

This chain joins TRBV29-1 and TRBJ2-5; TRBD1 matches 10 bases. CDR3 length equals 13 residues. The V gene end was trimmed by 7 bases and the J gene end by 4 bases; junction bases not matched to a gene: 6. Looked up from germline, CDR1 is SQVTM and CDR2 is ANQGSEA. The CDR3 spells CSADRGRVETQYF. Here the CDR3 DNA reads TGCAGCGCCGACAGGGGGCGAGTAGAGACCCAGTACTTC.

This clone was detected only once. V gene TRBV1 combines with J gene TRBJ1-2; whether TRBD1, the table's D call, matches the DNA was not checked. TRBV1 is listed as a pseudogene. This CDR3 comprises 18 residues. The CDR3 here is CTSSQGQGAPSPNYGYTF. CDR3 nucleotide sequence: TGCACCAGCAGCCAAGGACAGGGGGCCCCCTCTCCTAACTATGGCTACACCTTC.

The V call is TRBV7-2, the J call TRBJ1-2; a weak D match, TRBD1 (6 bases). This CDR3 comprises 14 residues. The ends were cut back, 6 bases at V and 9 bases at J, with 20 bases in the middle. Germline CDR1 SGHTA, CDR2 FQGNSA. CDR3 in amino acids: CASRDRDNEGSYTF. As DNA, the CDR3 is TGTGCCAGCAGAGACCGGGACAACGAGGGGAGCTACACCTTC. The full variable domain, its missing parts supplied by reference TRBV7-2 and TRBJ1-2, is GAGVSQSPSNKVTEKGKDVELRCDPISGHTALYWYRQSLGQGLEFLIYFQGNSAPDKSGLPSDRFSAERTGGSVSTLTIQRTQQEDSAVYLCASRDRDNEGSYTFGSGTRLTVV.